This is a list of T cell receptor beta chains from one sample in a study of PD-L1 blockade in urothelial cancer. Method: immunoSEQ multiplex PCR; TCRdb's copy keeps in-frame clones and lacks some. The sample holds about 80,000 clones, 87% seen once. This specimen was PBMCs, taken around atezolizumab (anti-PD-L1) treatment. The receptors come from a woman aged 70 to 79 with urothelial cancer. CDR3s include the opening cysteine and the closing phenylalanine or tryptophan.

v_gene	j_gene	CDR3aa
TRBV29-1	TRBJ2-7	CSVGGGQGASSYEQYF
TRBV11-1	TRBJ2-7	CASSRGIRGVYEQYF
TRBV5-5	TRBJ2-5	CASSIGAGEQETQYF
TRBV10-2	TRBJ1-2	CASSSQGDGYTF
TRBV5-1	TRBJ2-1	CASSGETSPPHNEQFF
TRBV29-1	TRBJ2-7	CSVAPSGGAGHEQYF
TRBV6-5	TRBJ2-3	CASSYSSGGFTDTQYF
TRBV7-9	TRBJ2-1	CASSRQGAWEQFF
TRBV5-1	TRBJ2-1	CASRRGTGVGDEQFF
TRBV4-2	TRBJ2-3	CASSPYTSGGMDTQYF
TRBV28	TRBJ2-7	CASTGNEQYF
TRBV11-3	TRBJ1-3	CASSSTGVTGNTIYF
TRBV5-1	TRBJ2-5	CASSLGTGGGQETQYF
TRBV19	TRBJ2-2	CASTGQRNTGELFF
TRBV2	TRBJ2-7	CASSGGLGWQNEQYF
TRBV7-9	TRBJ1-4	CASSPDRGNEKLFF
TRBV15	TRBJ2-3	CATSRDPGGARTDTQYF
TRBV30	TRBJ2-1	CAWSVGRGVYYNEQFF
TRBV6-1	TRBJ2-1	CASSERGFSYNEQFF
TRBV4-2	TRBJ1-4	CASSQVGGRRVDTEKLFF
TRBV19	TRBJ1-2	CASSIRDTSNYGYTF
TRBV10-3	TRBJ2-2	CAISERGATTGELFF
TRBV5-4	TRBJ2-5	CASSLGNRIQETQYF
TRBV2	TRBJ1-2	CASKIDRANYGYTF
TRBV6-5	TRBJ1-2	CASSRDRDYGYTF
TRBV5-4	TRBJ1-6	CASSPRTGVNSPLHF
TRBV19	TRBJ1-5	CASSKDSPAVYSNQPQHF
TRBV28	TRBJ2-1	CASRSDRVRYNEQFF
TRBV5-1	TRBJ2-1	CASAPWASGGDNEQFF
TRBV7-9	TRBJ2-3	CASSRTSGGLDTQYF
TRBV7-2	TRBJ1-3	CASSPIRDTIYF
TRBV25-1	TRBJ2-1	CASSVTAYNEQFF
TRBV19	TRBJ1-2	CASSIGDSSYGYTF
TRBV29-1	TRBJ1-2	CSVAAGGSYGYTF
TRBV7-2	TRBJ1-6	CASSLILSTDYNSPLHF
TRBV11-2	TRBJ1-1	CASSLGWGGNTEAFF
TRBV19	TRBJ2-7	CASSGGLAPSYEQYF
TRBV18	TRBJ1-2	CASSPGGTYGYTF
TRBV30	TRBJ2-1	CAWSGGSGNEQFF
TRBV30	TRBJ1-2	CAWRSRGLYGYTF
TRBV5-4	TRBJ2-5	CASSRVGPQETQYF
TRBV28	TRBJ1-2	CASSLHRVYGYTF
TRBV14	TRBJ1-1	CASSLIGEYTEAFF
TRBV15	TRBJ2-1	CATSAPRERGGSYNEQFF
TRBV5-1	TRBJ2-5	CASSLAGQGGQETQYF
TRBV7-2	TRBJ2-2	CASSSQRVTGELFF
TRBV7-8	TRBJ2-5	CASSQPGQGRIQYF
TRBV6-5	TRBJ2-3	CASSYLPGVDTQYF
TRBV5-1	TRBJ1-5	CASSSTGQSNQPQHF
TRBV5-1	TRBJ2-7	CASSWSEGQGSYEQYF
TRBV5-6	TRBJ2-4	CASSLVGGMVAKNIQYF
TRBV19	TRBJ2-5	CASSPRLQETQYF
TRBV13	TRBJ2-7	CASSTSQGNYEQYF
TRBV23-1	TRBJ2-6	CASRPRNSCSGANVLTF
TRBV4-2	TRBJ2-2	CASSQEMWGGSTGELFF
TRBV7-9	TRBJ1-4	CASSYRQGGKKLFF
TRBV7-8	TRBJ2-4	CASRTDRIAKNIQYF
TRBV5-6	TRBJ2-1	CASSLELGHSSYNEQFF